This entry describes one TCR beta chain. This clone was detected only once. What antigen it recognizes has not been identified. Per-base qualities were not stored, and no clone one base away is much larger. TCRbeta CDR3 regions were amplified from genomic DNA using the immunoSEQ Assay, a bias-controlled multiplex PCR. The original methods were these. The number of nucleated cells in each sample was estimated from the amplification of reference gene primers within the assay. To quantify the absolute abundance of each unique TCRbeta CDR3 rearrangement, sequence reads were collapsed and filtered. Productive Simpson clonality was computed per sample as the square root of Simpson's diversity index over productive rearrangements. TCRdb's version of the immuneACCESS table is confined to in-frame rearrangements and falls short of the full clone set. An unresolved V gene accounts for under half of the shortfall where checked; the remainder is of unknown origin. Clonal size and the V and J genes are those of that table, whereas D and trimming came from the DNA. This sample holds about 230,000 clones; approximately 80% were observed only once. The leading ten clones occupy 7.5% of the sample.

Trimming removed 6 bases from V and 6 bases from J; the gene matches leave 8 bases unexplained. The CDR3 holds 14 amino acids from the cysteine to the phenylalanine. The kept DNA is CDR3 alone, 42 bases in frame from the first base. The germline V gene encodes CDR1 MDHEN and CDR2 SYDVKM. This entry belongs to a study of blood T cell repertoires in COVID-19 (dated by TCRdb to about 2020). Regarding the study in general: Samples from collaborators originated in the United States, Italy and Spain and spanned both the acute and convalescent phases of COVID-19. The repertoires were made available in a free public database intended to serve as a resource for research on the immune response to SARS-CoV-2. HLA class I and class II types, where available, came from metadata supplied by the sample provider rather than from assay-based typing. The material from the prospective study consisted of cDNA or gDNA derived from T cells, B-cell-depleted T cells, or PBMCs. The samples were drawn from two sources: the first 160 participants of the ongoing ImmuneRACE study, and 1,200 or so subjects contributed by 6 global collaborators. The sample metadata nearly always contained a de-identified subject ID, COVID-19 status, age in years and sex. The dataset comprised deeply sampled blood TCRbeta repertoires from subjects exposed to, actively infected with, or recovered from COVID-19. Broader findings and caveats from the paper: Clinical and demographic metadata were provided uncurated, with the amount varying by source and participant.

In Seattle, one collaborating source enrolled patients while the infection was active and tracked those patients longitudinally over the course of disease. Collaborating institutions collected whole blood in K2EDTA tubes following their own protocols. Collaborator samples were shipped for TCRbeta analysis as frozen whole blood, isolated PBMCs, or DNA extracted from either sample type. The TCR originated in a woman aged 80 or over with COVID-19, enrolled during active disease. This receptor chain uses TRBV28 and TRBJ2-7; a stretch of 10 junction bases matches TRBD1. Sequencing used peripheral blood. The DNA sequence is given as TGTGCCAGCAGGGGGAGGGGACAGGGGTTCGAGCAGTACTTC. Protein translation: CASRGRGQGFEQYF. With all but the CDR3 taken from the reference TRBV28 and TRBJ2-7 genes, the full variable domain is: DVKVTQSSRYLVKRTGEKVFLECVQDMDHENMFWYRQDPGLGLRLIYFSYDVKMKEKGDIPEGYSVSREKKERFSLILESASTNQTSMYLCASRGRGQGFEQYFGPGTRLTVT.